The clone carrying this T cell receptor beta chain came up many times. Its antigen is not known. Donors, healthy HIV-negative adults, lacked recent acute infections or vaccinations. This sample stems from a study of shared clonotypes between healthy human individuals. The overall study: The study enrolled two women and three men aged 18 to 49.

The ends lost 5 bases at V and 2 bases at J; junction bases unmatched: 4. The CDR3 contains 14 residues. CDR1 and CDR2 (germline): MRHNA, SNTAGT. Study-wide results and limits: Shared clonotypes across all four donors exceeded non-shared ones in generation probability.

Clones were read by immunoSEQ multiplex PCR, and TCRdb kept only the in-frame ones, dropping some. The data contain about 92,000 clones, 68% of them singletons. The rearrangement joins TRBV6-4 to TRBJ2-3, with TRBD1 matching over 7 bases. The sequence was collected from a man aged 25-45 years in good health. Sequenced: memory CD8+ T cells sorted from blood. Documented subset: CD45RO+ cells pooled with CCR7-negative TemRA cells. The CDR3 protein is CASSRTGSTDTQYF. In DNA, the CDR3 is TGTGCCAGCAGTCGGACAGGATCCACAGATACGCAGTATTTT.